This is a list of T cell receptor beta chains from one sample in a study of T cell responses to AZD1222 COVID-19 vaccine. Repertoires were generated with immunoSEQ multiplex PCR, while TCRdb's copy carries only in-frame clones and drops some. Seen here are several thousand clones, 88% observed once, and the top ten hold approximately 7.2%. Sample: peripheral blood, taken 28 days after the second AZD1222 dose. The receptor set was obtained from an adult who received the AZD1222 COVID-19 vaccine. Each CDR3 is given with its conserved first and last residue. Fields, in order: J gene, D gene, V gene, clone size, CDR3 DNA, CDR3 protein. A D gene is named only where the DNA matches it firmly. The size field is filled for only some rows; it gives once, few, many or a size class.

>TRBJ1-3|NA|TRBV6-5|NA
TGTGCCAGCGATCAACAGATCAACTCTGGAAACACCATATATTTT
CASDQQINSGNTIYF
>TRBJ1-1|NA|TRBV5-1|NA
TGCGCCAGCAGCTTGTACACGGGGGACACTGAAGCTTTCTTT
CASSLYTGDTEAFF
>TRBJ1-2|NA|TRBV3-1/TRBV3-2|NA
TGTGCCAGCAGCCCAATGGACGGAAACTATGGCTACACCTTC
CASSPMDGNYGYTF
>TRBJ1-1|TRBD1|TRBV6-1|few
TGTGCCAGCAGTGAAGAGGGACAGGGCGATGCTTTCTTT
CASSEEGQGDAFF
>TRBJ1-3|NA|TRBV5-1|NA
TGCGCCAGCAGCTTGGAAAGAAGATCCGGAAACACCATATATTTT
CASSLERRSGNTIYF
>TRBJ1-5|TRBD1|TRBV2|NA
TGTGCCAGCAGTGAAGGGACAGGGGTAGAGCCCCAGCATTTT
CASSEGTGVEPQHF
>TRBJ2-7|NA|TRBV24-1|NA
TGTGCCACCAGTGATTCGAGGGGAGAGGGCTACGAGCAGTACTTC
CATSDSRGEGYEQYF
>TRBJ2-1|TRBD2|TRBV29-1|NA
TGCAGCGTTGATGCCCTTGCGGGAGTAAGGAACAATGAGCAGTTCTTC
CSVDALAGVRNNEQFF
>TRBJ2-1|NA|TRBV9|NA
TGTGCCAGCAGCGGCCTGCCCGGGGAAGCGACATCCTACAATGAGCAGTTCTTC
CASSGLPGEATSYNEQFF
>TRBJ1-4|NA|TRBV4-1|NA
TGCGCCAGCAGCCAAGGGGCGTTTTCAACTAATGAAAAACTGTTTTTT
CASSQGAFSTNEKLFF
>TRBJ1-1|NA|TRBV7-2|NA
TGTGCCAGCAGTTCAACATGGCAGGGCATGAACACTGAAGCTTTCTTT
CASSSTWQGMNTEAFF
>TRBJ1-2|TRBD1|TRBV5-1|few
TGCGCCAGCAGCTCGACAGGGGTGAACTATGGCTACACCTTC
CASSSTGVNYGYTF
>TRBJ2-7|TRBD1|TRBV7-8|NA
TGTGCCAGCAGCTTAATGGACAGGGTCGGGGAGCAGTACTTC
CASSLMDRVGEQYF
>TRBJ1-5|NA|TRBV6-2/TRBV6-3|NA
TGTGCCAGCAGTTATCGGGCTACCCAGTATAGCAATCAGCCCCAGCATTTT
CASSYRATQYSNQPQHF
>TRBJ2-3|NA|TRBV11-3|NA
TGTGCCAGCAGCTCCCAGTCTGTCACAGATACGCAGTATTTT
CASSSQSVTDTQYF
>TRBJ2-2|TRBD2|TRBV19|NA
TGTGCCAGTAGTATTCGGCTAGCGGGACGCACCGGGGAGCTGTTTTTT
CASSIRLAGRTGELFF
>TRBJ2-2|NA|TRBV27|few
TGTGCCAGCAGTCCTCTCACCGGGGAGCTGTTTTTT
CASSPLTGELFF
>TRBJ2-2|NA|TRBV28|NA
TGTGCCAGCAGTTACAGCGACCTCGGCGGGGAGCTGTTTTTT
CASSYSDLGGELFF
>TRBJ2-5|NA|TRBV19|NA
TGTGCCAGTAGTACTTTGGGGGAGACCCAGTACTTC
CASSTLGETQYF
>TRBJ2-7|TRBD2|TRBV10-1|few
TGCGCCAGCAGTCCTATTAGCGGGAATTCCTACGAGCAGTACTTC
CASSPISGNSYEQYF
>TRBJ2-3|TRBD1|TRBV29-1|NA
TGCAGCGTTGGCCCGGGACAGGGGACAGATACGCAGTATTTT
CSVGPGQGTDTQYF
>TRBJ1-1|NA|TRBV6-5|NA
TGTGCCAGCAGTTTTGGGGGGCAGGAATCTGAAGCTTTCTTT
CASSFGGQESEAFF
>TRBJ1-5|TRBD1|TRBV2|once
TGTGCCAGCAGAGAACGCCGGGACAGGAGTAATCAGCCCCAGCATTTT
CASRERRDRSNQPQHF
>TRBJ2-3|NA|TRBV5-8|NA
TGTGCCAGCAGCTTGGTATCGCGTACGCAGTATTTT
CASSLVSRTQYF
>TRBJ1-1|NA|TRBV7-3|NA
TGTGCCAGCAGCTTCCCTGACGGGACCGAAGCTTTCTTT
CASSFPDGTEAFF
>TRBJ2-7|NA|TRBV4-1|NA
TGCGCCAGCAGCCAAGTCGAACGCCCCTACGAGCAGTACTTC
CASSQVERPYEQYF
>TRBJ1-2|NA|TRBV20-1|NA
TGCAGGTCGGGGCCCTATGGCTACACCTTC
CRSGPYGYTF
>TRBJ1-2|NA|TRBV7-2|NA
TGTGCCAGCAGCTTTCCAAAGGGGAATGGCTACACCTTC
CASSFPKGNGYTF
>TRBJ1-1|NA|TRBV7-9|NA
TGTGCCAGCAGCTTAAACCATGAGAACACTGAAGCTTTCTTT
CASSLNHENTEAFF
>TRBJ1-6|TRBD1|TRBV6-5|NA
TGTGCCAGCAGTTACTCTAGCGGACAGGGCAATTCACCCCTCCACTTT
CASSYSSGQGNSPLHF
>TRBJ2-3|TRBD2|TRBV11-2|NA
TGTGCCAGCAGCTTAAGGGTAGCGGGGGCTAGCACAGATACGCAGTATTTT
CASSLRVAGASTDTQYF
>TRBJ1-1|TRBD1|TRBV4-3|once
TGCGCCAGCAGCCAAGATCCCACAGGGGGCACTGAAGCTTTCTTT
CASSQDPTGGTEAFF
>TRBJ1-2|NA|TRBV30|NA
TGTGCCTGGAGTGTGGTGGGCGTCCACACCTATGGCTACACCTTC
CAWSVVGVHTYGYTF
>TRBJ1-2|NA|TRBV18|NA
TGTGCCAGCTCCCCGCAAAGGGAGAACTATGGCTACACCTTC
CASSPQRENYGYTF
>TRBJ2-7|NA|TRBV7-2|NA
TGTGCCAGCGTAAGGGGGAGGGCTTCCTACGAGCAGTACTTC
CASVRGRASYEQYF
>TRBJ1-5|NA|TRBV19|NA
TGTGCCAGTAGTGATCGGGACGCCCAGCATTTT
CASSDRDAQHF
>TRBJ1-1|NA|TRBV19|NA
TGTGCCAGTAGTACGACAGTTATGAACACTGAAGCTTTCTTT
CASSTTVMNTEAFF
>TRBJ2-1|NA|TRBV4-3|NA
TGCGCCAGCAGCCAAGACCGAATGAAGATCTATGGCATCAATGAGCAGTTCTTC
CASSQDRMKIYGINEQFF
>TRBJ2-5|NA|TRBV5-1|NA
TGCGCCAGCAGCTTGGGGCAAGAGACCCAGTACTTC
CASSLGQETQYF
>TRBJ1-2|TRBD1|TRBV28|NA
TGTGCCAGCATCCGGACAGGTGTTAACTATGGCTACACCTTC
CASIRTGVNYGYTF
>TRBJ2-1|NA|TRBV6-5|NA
TGTGCCAGCAGTTTCACAGGGCATCTCTACAATGAGCAGTTCTTC
CASSFTGHLYNEQFF